Listed below are T cell receptor beta chains from one sample, sequenced in a study of CD8 T cells in ankylosing spondylitis. A single record per CDR3 protein comes from TCRdb applying MiXCR to the 5' RACE reads. This sample has 200,000 to 250,000 distinct CDR3 sequences; 25% to 30% occur once, and the top ten carry just over 6.5%. Sequenced sample: blood, either unsorted or a sorted T cell fraction (not recorded which). Every receptor here comes from a male donor with ankylosing spondylitis or in good health (not recorded which). Each CDR3 is given with its conserved first and last residue. A D gene is named only where the DNA matches it firmly. Not all rows give a size; the values are once, few, many and, for expanded clones, a class.

cdr3_length | d_call | j_call | clone_size | v_call | cdr3_aa | cdr3_nt
14 | - | TRBJ2-3 | - | TRBV20-1 | CSARGPPSTDTQYF | TGCAGTGCTAGGGGACCTCCTAGCACAGATACGCAGTATTTT
17 | TRBD1 | TRBJ2-2 | many | TRBV7-7 | CASSPVNRGPLSGELFF | TGTGCTAGCAGCCCAGTGAACAGGGGGCCCCTATCCGGGGAGCTGTTTTTT
16 | TRBD2 | TRBJ2-4 | - | TRBV4-3 | CASSQDRRETKNIQYF | TGCGCCAGCAGCCAAGATAGGCGGGAGACCAAAAACATTCAGTACTTC
14 | TRBD1 | TRBJ2-1 | - | TRBV5-1 | CASSLSGTGNEQFF | TGCGCCAGCAGCTTGTCCGGGACAGGCAATGAGCAGTTCTTC
15 | - | TRBJ2-1 | - | TRBV5-1 | CASSPELASYNEQFF | TGCGCCAGCAGCCCGGAGCTGGCCTCCTACAATGAGCAGTTCTTC
14 | - | TRBJ2-3 | many | TRBV5-1 | CASRDQVGTDTQYF | TGCGCCAGCAGAGACCAGGTTGGAACAGATACGCAGTATTTT
14 | TRBD2 | TRBJ2-1 | - | TRBV10-3 | CAISGLAGEGEQFF | TGTGCCATTTCCGGCCTAGCGGGAGAGGGTGAGCAGTTCTTC
16 | - | TRBJ2-2 | - | TRBV15 | CATSKLGDRYTGELFF | TGTGCCACCAGCAAACTTGGGGACCGCTACACCGGGGAGCTGTTTTTT
12 | - | TRBJ2-1 | many | TRBV10-3 | CAISDGYNEQFF | TGTGCCATCAGTGACGGATACAATGAGCAGTTCTTC
15 | - | TRBJ1-2 | many | TRBV5-1 | CASSLGDATNYGYTF | TGCGCCAGCAGCTTGGGGGACGCAACTAACTATGGCTACACCTTC
16 | - | TRBJ1-2 | - | TRBV12-3/TRBV12-4 | CASAQGLFISHYGYTF | TGTGCGTCGGCCCAAGGCCTCTTTATTTCTCACTATGGCTACACCTTC
16 | - | TRBJ2-5 | - | TRBV9 | CASSVGSAAGWETQYF | TGTGCCAGCAGCGTAGGATCAGCGGCAGGGTGGGAGACCCAGTACTTC
14 | - | TRBJ1-2 | many | TRBV6-5 | CASSYSSILYGYTF | TGTGCCAGCAGTTACTCGAGCATTCTCTATGGCTACACCTTC
12 | - | TRBJ1-2 | many | TRBV28 | CASSLAEYGYTF | TGTGCCAGCAGTTTGGCAGAATATGGCTACACCTTC
15 | - | TRBJ1-1 | many | TRBV2 | CASSPLRGSTTEAFF | TGTGCCAGCAGTCCCCTTCGGGGATCGACCACTGAAGCTTTCTTT
15 | TRBD2 | TRBJ2-1 | many | TRBV7-9 | CASSFSGATYNEQFF | TGTGCCAGCAGCTTTAGCGGGGCAACCTACAATGAGCAGTTCTTC
14 | - | TRBJ1-5 | many | TRBV10-2 | CASSVEGISQPQHF | TGCGCCAGCAGTGTGGAAGGGATATCTCAGCCCCAGCATTTT
16 | TRBD2 | TRBJ2-1 | - | TRBV6-1 | CASSRGLVSLYNEQFF | TGTGCCAGCAGCAGGGGACTAGTTAGTCTATACAATGAGCAGTTCTTC
15 | - | TRBJ2-1 | many | TRBV12-3/TRBV12-4 | CASTQTGFSYNEQFF | TGTGCCAGCACCCAAACAGGGTTCTCCTACAATGAGCAGTTCTTC
15 | - | TRBJ1-3 | many | TRBV6-1 | CASSASSLSGNTIYF | TGTGCCAGCAGTGCTAGCTCACTCTCTGGAAACACCATATATTTT
15 | - | TRBJ2-1 | many | TRBV10-3 | CAISQQTGSYNEQFF | TGTGCCATCAGCCAACAAACGGGGTCCTACAATGAGCAGTTCTTC
13 | - | TRBJ2-3 | many | TRBV24-1 | CATSDSLTDTQYF | TGTGCCACCAGTGATTCCCTCACAGATACGCAGTATTTT
13 | TRBD2 | TRBJ2-7 | few | TRBV20-1 | CSARDLAGVEQYF | TGCAGTGCTAGAGATCTAGCGGGAGTCGAGCAGTACTTC
15 | - | TRBJ2-5 | many | TRBV11-2 | CASSLVRGSQETQYF | TGTGCCAGCAGCTTAGTCAGGGGATCCCAAGAGACCCAGTACTTC
13 | - | TRBJ2-7 | many | TRBV7-2 | CASSLDRSYEQYF | TGTGCCAGCAGCTTGGACCGCTCCTACGAGCAGTACTTC
16 | TRBD2 | TRBJ2-1 | - | TRBV27 | CASMITGTSGWYEQFF | TGTGCCAGCATGATAACTGGGACTAGCGGGTGGTATGAGCAGTTCTTC
12 | - | TRBJ2-7 | - | TRBV5-1 | CASAREPYEQYF | TGCGCCAGCGCCCGGGAGCCCTACGAGCAGTACTTC
16 | - | TRBJ1-5 | - | TRBV20-1 | CSARDIGRIGNQPQHF | TGCAGTGCTAGAGATATCGGCCGTATAGGCAATCAGCCCCAGCATTTT
16 | TRBD2 | TRBJ2-5 | many | TRBV24-1 | CATSDGLAGSQETQYF | TGTGCCACCAGTGATGGTTTAGCGGGGTCGCAAGAGACCCAGTACTTC
18 | TRBD2 | TRBJ2-3 | - | TRBV6-1 | CASSRGTSGRGGTDTQYF | TGTGCCAGCAGTCGTGGGACTAGCGGGAGAGGAGGCACAGATACGCAGTATTTT
13 | - | TRBJ2-5 | once | TRBV20-1 | CSARGQKGETQYF | TGCAGTGCTAGAGGGCAGAAAGGAGAGACCCAGTACTTC
16 | TRBD2 | TRBJ2-2 | many | TRBV7-6 | CASSRGTSGIPGELFF | TGTGCCAGCAGCAGGGGGACTAGCGGGATCCCCGGGGAGCTGTTTTTT
17 | TRBD2 | TRBJ2-5 | - | TRBV12-3/TRBV12-4 | CASTHPNGPSGSGTQYF | TGTGCCAGCACCCACCCAAACGGGCCTAGCGGGAGCGGGACCCAGTACTTC